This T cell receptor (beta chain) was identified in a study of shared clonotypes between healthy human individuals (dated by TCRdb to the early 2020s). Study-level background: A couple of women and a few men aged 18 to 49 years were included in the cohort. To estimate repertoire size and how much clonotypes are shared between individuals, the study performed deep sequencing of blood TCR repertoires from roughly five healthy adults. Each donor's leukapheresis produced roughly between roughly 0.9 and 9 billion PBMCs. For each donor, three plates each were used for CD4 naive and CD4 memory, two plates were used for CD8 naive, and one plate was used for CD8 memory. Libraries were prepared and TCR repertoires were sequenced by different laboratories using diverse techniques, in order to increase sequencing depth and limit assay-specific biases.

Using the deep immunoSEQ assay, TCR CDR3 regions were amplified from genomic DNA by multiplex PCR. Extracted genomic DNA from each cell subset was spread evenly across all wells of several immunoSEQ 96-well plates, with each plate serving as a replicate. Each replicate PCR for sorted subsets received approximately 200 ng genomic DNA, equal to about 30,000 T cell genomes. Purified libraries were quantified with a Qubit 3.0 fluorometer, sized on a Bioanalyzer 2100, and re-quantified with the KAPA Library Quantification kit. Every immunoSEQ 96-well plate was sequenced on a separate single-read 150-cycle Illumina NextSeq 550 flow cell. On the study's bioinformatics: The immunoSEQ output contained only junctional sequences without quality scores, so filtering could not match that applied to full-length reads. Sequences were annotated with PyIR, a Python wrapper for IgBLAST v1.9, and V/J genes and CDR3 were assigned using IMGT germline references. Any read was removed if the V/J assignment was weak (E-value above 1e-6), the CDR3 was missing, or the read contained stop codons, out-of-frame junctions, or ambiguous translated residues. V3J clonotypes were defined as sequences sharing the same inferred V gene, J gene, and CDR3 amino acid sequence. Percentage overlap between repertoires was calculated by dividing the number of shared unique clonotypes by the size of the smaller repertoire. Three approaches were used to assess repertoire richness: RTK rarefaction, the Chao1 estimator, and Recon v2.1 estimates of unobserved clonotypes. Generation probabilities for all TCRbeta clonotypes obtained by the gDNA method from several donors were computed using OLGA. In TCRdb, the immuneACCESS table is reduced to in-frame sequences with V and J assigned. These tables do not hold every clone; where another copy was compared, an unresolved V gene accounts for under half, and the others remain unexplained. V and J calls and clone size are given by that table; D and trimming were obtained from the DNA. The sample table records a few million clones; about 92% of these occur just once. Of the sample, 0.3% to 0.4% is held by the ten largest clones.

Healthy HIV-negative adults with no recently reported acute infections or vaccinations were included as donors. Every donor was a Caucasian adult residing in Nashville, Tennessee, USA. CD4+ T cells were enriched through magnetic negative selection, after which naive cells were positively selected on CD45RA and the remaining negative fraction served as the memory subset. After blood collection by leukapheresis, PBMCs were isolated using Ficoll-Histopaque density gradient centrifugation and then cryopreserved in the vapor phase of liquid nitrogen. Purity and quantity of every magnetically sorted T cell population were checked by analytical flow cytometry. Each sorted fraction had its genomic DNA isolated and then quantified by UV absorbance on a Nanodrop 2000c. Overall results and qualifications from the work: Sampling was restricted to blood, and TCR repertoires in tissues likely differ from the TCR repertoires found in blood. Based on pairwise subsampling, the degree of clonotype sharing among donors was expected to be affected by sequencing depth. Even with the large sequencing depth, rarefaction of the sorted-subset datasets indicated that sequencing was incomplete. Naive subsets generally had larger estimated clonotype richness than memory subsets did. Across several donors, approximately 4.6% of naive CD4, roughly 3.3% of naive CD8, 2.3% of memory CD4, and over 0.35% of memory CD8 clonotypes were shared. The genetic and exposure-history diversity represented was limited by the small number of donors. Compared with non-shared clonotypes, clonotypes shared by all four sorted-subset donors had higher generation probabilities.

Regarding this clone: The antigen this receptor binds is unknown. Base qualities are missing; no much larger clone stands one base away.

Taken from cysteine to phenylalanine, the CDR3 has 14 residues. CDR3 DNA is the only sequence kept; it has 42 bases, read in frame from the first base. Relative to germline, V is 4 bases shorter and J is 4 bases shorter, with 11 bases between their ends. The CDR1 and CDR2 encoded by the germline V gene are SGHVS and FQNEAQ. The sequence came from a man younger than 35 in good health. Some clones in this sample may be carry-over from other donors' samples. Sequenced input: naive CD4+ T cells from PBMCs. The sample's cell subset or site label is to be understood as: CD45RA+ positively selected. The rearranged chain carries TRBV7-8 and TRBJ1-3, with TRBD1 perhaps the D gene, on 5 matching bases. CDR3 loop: CASSSGTAGNTIYF. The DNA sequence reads TGTGCCAGCAGCTCCGGGACCGCCGGAAACACCATATATTTT.